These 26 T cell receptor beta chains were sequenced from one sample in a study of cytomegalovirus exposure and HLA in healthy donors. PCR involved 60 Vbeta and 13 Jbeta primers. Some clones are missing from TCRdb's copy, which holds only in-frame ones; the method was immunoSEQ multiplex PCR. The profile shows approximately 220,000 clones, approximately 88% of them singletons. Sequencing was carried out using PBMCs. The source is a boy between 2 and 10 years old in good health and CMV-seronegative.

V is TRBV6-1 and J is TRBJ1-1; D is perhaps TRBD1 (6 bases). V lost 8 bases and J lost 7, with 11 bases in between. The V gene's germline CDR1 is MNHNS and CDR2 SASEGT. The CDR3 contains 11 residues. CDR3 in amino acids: CASVQGGEAFF. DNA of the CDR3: TGTGCCAGCGTACAGGGCGGTGAAGCTTTCTTT.

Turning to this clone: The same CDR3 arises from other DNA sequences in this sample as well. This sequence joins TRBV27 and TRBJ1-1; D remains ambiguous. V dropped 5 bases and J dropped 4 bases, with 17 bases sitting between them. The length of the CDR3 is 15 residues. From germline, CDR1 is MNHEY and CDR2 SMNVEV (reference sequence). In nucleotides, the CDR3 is TGTGCCAGCAGTCTGCGCCCCGCCCGGGTCACTGAAGCTTTCTTT. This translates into CASSLRPARVTEAFF.

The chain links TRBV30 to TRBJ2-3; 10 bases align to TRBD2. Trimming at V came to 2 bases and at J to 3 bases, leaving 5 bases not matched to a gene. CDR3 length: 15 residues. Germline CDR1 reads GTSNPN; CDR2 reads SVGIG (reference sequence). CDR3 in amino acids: CAWSQTLAGTDTQYF. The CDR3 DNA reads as TGTGCCTGGAGTCAAACACTAGCGGGAACAGATACGCAGTATTTT. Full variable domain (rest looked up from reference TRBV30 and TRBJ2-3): SQTIHQWPATLVQPVGSPLSLECTVEGTSNPNLYWYRQAAGRGLQLLFYSVGIGQISSEVPQNLSASRPQDRQFILSSKKLLLSDSGFYLCAWSQTLAGTDTQYFGPGTRLTVL.

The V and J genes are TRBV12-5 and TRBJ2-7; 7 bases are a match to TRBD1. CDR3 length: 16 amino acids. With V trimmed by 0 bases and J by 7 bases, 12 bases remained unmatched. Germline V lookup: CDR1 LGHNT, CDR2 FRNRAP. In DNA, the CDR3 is TGTGCTAGTGGTTTGGTCTGGGAAAGGGGGCGACGGGAGCAGTACTTC. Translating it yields CASGLVWERGRREQYF.

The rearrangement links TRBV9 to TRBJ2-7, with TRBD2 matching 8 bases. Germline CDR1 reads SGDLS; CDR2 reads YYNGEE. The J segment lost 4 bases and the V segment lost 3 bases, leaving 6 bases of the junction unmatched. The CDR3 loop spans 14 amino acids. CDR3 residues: CASSATSGGYEQYF. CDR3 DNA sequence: TGTGCCAGCAGCGCCACTAGCGGAGGATACGAGCAGTACTTC.

The CDR3 sequence is CASSHTNPTEAFF. The DNA for the CDR3 is TGCGCCAGCAGCCACACAAACCCCACTGAAGCTTTCTTT. V and J are TRBV4-1 and TRBJ1-1; unclear D gene. With 3 bases removed from V and 4 bases from J, the gap between germline ends came to 9 bases. Germline values: CDR1 MGHRA, CDR2 YSYEKL. The CDR3 extends over 13 amino acids.

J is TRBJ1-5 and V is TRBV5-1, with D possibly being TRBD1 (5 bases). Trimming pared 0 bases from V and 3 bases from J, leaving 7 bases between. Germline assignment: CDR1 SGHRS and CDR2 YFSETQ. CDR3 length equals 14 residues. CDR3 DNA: TGCGCCAGCAGCTTGGGGGACTTCAATCAGCCCCAGCATTTT. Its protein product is CASSLGDFNQPQHF.

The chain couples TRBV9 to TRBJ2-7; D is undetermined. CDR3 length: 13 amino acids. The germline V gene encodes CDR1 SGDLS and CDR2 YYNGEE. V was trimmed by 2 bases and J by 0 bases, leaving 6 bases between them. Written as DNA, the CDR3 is TGTGCCAGCAGCGTGGGCAGCTCCTACGAGCAGTACTTC. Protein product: CASSVGSSYEQYF.

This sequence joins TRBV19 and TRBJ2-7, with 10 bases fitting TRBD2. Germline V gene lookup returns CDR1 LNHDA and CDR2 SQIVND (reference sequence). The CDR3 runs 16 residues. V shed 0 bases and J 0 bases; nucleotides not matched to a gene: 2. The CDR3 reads CASSIEEREGSYEQYF. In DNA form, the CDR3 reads TGTGCCAGTAGTATAGAGGAGCGGGAGGGCTCCTACGAGCAGTACTTC.

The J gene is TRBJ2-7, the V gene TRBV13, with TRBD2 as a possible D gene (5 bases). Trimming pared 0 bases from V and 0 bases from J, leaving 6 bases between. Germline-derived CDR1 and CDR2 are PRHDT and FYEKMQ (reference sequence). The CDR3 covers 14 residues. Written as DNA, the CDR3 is TGTGCCAGCAGCTTAGGGCTAGCCTCCTACGAGCAGTACTTC. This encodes CASSLGLASYEQYF.

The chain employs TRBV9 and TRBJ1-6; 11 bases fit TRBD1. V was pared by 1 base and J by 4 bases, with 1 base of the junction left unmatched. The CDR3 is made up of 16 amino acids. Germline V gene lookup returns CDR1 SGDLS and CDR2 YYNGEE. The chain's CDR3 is CASSVRDRGYNSPLHF. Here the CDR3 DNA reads TGTGCCAGCAGCGTAAGGGACAGGGGGTATAATTCACCCCTCCACTTT.

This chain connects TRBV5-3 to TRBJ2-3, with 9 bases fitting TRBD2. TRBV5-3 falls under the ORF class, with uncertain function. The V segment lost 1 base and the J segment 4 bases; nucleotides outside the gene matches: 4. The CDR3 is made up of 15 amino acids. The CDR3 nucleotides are TGTGCCAGAAGCTTGTCGGGCGGGGGGGCAGATACGCAGTATTTT. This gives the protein CARSLSGGGADTQYF.

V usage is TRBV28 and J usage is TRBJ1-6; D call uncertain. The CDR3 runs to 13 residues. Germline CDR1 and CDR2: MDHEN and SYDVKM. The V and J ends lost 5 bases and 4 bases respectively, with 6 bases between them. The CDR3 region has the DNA TGTGCCAGCAGTGCGACATATAATTCACCCCTCCACTTT. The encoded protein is CASSATYNSPLHF.

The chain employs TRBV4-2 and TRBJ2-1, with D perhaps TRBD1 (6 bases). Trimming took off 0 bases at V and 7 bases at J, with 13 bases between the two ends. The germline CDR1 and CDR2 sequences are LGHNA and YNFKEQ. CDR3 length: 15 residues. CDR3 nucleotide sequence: TGTGCCAGCAGCCAAGATGGGGGCCATGTGAATGAGCAGTTCTTC. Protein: CASSQDGGHVNEQFF.

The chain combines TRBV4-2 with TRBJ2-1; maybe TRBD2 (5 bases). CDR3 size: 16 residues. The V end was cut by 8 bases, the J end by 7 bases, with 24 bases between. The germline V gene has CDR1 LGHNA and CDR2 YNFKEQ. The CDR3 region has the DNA TGTGCCAGCGGGTGGGTTAGCGAGACTACGGGAAATGAGCAGTTCTTC. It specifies CASGWVSETTGNEQFF.

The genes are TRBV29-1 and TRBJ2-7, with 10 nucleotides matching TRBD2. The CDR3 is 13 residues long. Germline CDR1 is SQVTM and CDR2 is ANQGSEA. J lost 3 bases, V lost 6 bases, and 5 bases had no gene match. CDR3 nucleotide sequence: TGCAGCGTCTGGGCTAGCGGGGGCTACGAGCAGTACTTC. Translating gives CSVWASGGYEQYF.

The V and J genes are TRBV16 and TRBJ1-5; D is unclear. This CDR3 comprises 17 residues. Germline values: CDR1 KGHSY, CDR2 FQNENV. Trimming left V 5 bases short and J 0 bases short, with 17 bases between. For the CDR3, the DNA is TGTGCCAGCAGCGTTATTGGAGGGCTCAGTAGCAATCAGCCCCAGCATTTT. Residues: CASSVIGGLSSNQPQHF.

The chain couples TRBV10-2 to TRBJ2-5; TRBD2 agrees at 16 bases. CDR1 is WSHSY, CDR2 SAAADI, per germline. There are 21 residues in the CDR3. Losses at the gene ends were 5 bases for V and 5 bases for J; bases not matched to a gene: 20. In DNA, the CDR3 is TGCGCCAGCAGTTCCTCTCAGCGCCCCGGGACTAGCGGGGGGGCAGGGGAGACCCAGTACTTC. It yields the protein CASSSSQRPGTSGGAGETQYF.

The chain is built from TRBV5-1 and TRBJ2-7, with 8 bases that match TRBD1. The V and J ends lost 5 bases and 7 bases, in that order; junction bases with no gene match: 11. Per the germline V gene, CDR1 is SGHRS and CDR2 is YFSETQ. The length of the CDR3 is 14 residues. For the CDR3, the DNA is TGCGCCAGCAGACTTCAAACAGGGGGGAATGAGCAGTACTTC. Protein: CASRLQTGGNEQYF.

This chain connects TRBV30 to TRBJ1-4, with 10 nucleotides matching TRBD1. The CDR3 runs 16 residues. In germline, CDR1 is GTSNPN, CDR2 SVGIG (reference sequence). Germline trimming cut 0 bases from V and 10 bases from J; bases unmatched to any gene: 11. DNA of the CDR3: TGTGCCTGGAGTGTGGGACAGGGGACCCCCTTCGGAAAACTGTTTTTT. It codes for CAWSVGQGTPFGKLFF. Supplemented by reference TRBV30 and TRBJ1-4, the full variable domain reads SQTIHQWPATLVQPVGSPLSLECTVEGTSNPNLYWYRQAAGRGLQLLFYSVGIGQISSEVPQNLSASRPQDRQFILSSKKLLLSDSGFYLCAWSVGQGTPFGKLFFGSGTQLSVL.

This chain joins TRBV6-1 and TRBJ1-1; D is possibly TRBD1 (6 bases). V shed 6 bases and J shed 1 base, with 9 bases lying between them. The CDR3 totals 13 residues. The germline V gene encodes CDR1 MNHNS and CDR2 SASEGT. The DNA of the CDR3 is TGTGCCAGCAGGAGGGGGGGGAACACTGAAGCTTTCTTT. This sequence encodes CASRRGGNTEAFF.

Written as DNA, the CDR3 is TGTGCCAGCAGCTGGTTCGCGGCTCTCCAAGAGACCCAGTACTTC. The encoded protein is CASSWFAALQETQYF. The V and J genes are TRBV11-2 and TRBJ2-5; no definite D call. This CDR3 spans 15 amino acids. The V end lost 4 bases, the J end lost 1 base, and 13 bases lay between the germline ends. Germline-derived CDR1 and CDR2 are SGHAT and FQNNGV.

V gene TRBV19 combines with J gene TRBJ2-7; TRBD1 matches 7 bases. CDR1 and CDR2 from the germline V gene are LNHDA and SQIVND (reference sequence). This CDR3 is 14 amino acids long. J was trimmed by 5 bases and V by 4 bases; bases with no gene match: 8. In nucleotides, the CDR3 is TGTGCCAGTAGTACTCGATACAGGGGAAACGAGCAGTACTTC. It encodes CASSTRYRGNEQYF.

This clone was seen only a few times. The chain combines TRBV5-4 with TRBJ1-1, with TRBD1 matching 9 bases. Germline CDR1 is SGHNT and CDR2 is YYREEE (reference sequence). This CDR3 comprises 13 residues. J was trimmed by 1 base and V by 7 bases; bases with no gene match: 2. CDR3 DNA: TGTGCCAGCGAGACAGGGGGGAACACTGAAGCTTTCTTT. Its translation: CASETGGNTEAFF.

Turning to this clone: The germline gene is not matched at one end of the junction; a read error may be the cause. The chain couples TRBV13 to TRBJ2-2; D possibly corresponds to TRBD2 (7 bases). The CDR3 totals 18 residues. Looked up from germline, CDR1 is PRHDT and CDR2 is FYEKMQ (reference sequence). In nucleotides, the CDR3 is TGTGCCAGCAGCCTGAACGTCTGGGGGGGCCCGAACGCCGGGGAGCTGTTTTTT. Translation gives CASSLNVWGGPNAGELFF.

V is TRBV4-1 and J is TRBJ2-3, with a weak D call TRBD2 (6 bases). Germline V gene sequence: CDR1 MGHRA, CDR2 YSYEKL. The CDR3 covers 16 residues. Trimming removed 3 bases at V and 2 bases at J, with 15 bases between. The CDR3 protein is CASSQSSGTVTDTQYF. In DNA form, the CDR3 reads TGCGCCAGCAGCCAGAGCTCAGGGACTGTCACAGATACGCAGTATTTT.